The source of this TCR beta chain is a study of CD8 T cells in ankylosing spondylitis. Findings of the study overall: Ankylosing spondylitis blood appeared to be characterized by a TCR beta motif of 7 to 9 highly homologous variants. Clones tied to disease were said to be significantly enriched in matched ankylosing spondylitis synovial fluid.

V lost 1 base, J lost 9 bases, and 10 bases lay in between. The V gene's germline CDR1 is MNHNS and CDR2 SASEGT. This CDR3 is built from 13 residues. This clonotype was observed a handful of times. Its specificity is not known. With molecular barcodes, quantitative 5'-RACE was used to make the TCR beta libraries. TCRdb re-called the 5' RACE reads with MiXCR, one entry per CDR3 protein. This table has about 540,000 distinct CDR3 sequences, 9.5% to 15% appearing once. The sequenced material came from blood, either unsorted or a sorted T cell fraction (not recorded which). This TCR was recovered from a male donor with ankylosing spondylitis. The rearrangement joins TRBV6-1 to TRBJ2-1, with D unclear. The DNA for the CDR3 is TGTGCCAGCAGTGAAGTGCGAGAGGTTGAGCAGTTCTTC. This sequence encodes CASSEVREVEQFF.